This T cell receptor (beta chain) was captured by sequencing in a study of blood T cell repertoires in COVID-19 (dated by TCRdb to the early 2020s). For context, the study as a whole: Samples covering the acute and convalescent phases of COVID-19 were provided by collaborators in the United States, Italy and Spain. The material from the prospective study consisted of cDNA or gDNA derived from T cells, B-cell-depleted T cells, or PBMCs. Subjects who had been exposed to COVID-19, were actively infected with it, or had recovered from it provided the deeply sampled blood TCRbeta repertoires that made up the dataset. The repertoires were released in a freely available public database meant as a resource for research on the immune response to SARS-CoV-2. Samples were obtained from the ongoing ImmuneRACE study (first 160 participants) and from approximately 1,200 subjects provided by 6 global collaborators. A de-identified subject ID, COVID-19 status, age in years and sex were almost always included in the sample metadata. Where available, HLA class I and class II types were obtained from metadata supplied by the sample provider rather than from assay-based typing. On the study overall, not on this receptor specifically: The quantity of clinical and demographic metadata differed by source and by participant and was supplied without curation.

For this clone: Its target antigen remains unknown. No much larger clone exists at a distance of one base, and base qualities are not known.

Each collaborating institution followed its own protocols to collect whole blood in K2EDTA tubes. Collaborator samples were shipped for TCRbeta analysis as frozen whole blood, isolated PBMCs, or DNA extracted from either sample type. V is cut by 7 bases and J by 3 bases, and the space between the germline ends is 11 bases. The CDR3 has 13 amino acids, counting the end cysteine and phenylalanine. The only DNA kept is the CDR3, 39 bases in frame from the first base. CDR1 and CDR2 were assigned from the germline V gene as MNHNS and SASEGT. The immunoSEQ Assay, a bias-controlled multiplex PCR, was used to amplify TCRbeta CDR3 regions from genomic DNA. As for the authors' bioinformatics: The number of nucleated cells in each sample was estimated by amplification of reference gene primers within the assay. To quantify the absolute abundance of each unique TCRbeta CDR3 rearrangement, sequence reads were collapsed and filtered. For each sample, productive Simpson clonality was calculated as the square root of Simpson's diversity index over productive rearrangements. What TCRdb holds here is the immuneACCESS table cut down to in-frame rearrangements. Part of the clones is not present; checked against another copy, under half of the missing clones reflect an unresolved V gene, and the others are unexplained. That table furnishes V, J and clone size, whereas the DNA furnished D and trimming. The table for this sample lists 340,000 or so clones; over 70% of them were counted only once. In total, the top ten clones hold 2.5% to 3.5% of the sample.

The source is a man aged 25-45 years with active or convalescent COVID-19. The sample was peripheral blood. The rearranged chain carries TRBV6-1 and TRBJ2-3, and possibly TRBD2, on 5 matching bases. The encoded CDR3 is CASTLEATDTQYF. In nucleotides, the sequence is TGTGCCAGCACCTTGGAGGCTACAGATACGCAGTATTTT.